The 22 T cell receptor beta chains listed next were all sequenced from one sample in a study of T cells in narcolepsy. Measured with immunoSEQ multiplex PCR; TCRdb has only the in-frame clones, and not every one. Of 25,000 to 35,000 clones listed, 65% to 90% were seen once; the top ten hold approximately 1%. The sample consisted of CD45RA- memory CD4+ T cells from PBMCs. These receptors were obtained from a human donor with narcolepsy.

The chain uses TRBV27 and TRBJ1-1; D unclear. V gave up 11 bases and J gave up 3 bases, with 10 bases separating them. Germline V gene data show CDR1 as MNHEY and CDR2 as SMNVEV (reference sequence). The CDR3 extends over 11 amino acids. The CDR3 spells CASRRYTEAFF. For the CDR3, the DNA is TGTGCCTCGCGGCGGTACACTGAAGCTTTCTTT.

The chain combines TRBV9 with TRBJ1-2; 8 bases line up with TRBD1. Germline CDR1 is SGDLS and CDR2 is YYNGEE. There are 15 residues in the CDR3. Losses at the gene ends were 4 bases for V and 1 base for J; bases not matched to a gene: 6. The CDR3 DNA is TGTGCCAGCAGCCCGCAGGGGGCGGGTAACTATGGCTACACCTTC. Its translation: CASSPQGAGNYGYTF.

The rearrangement links TRBV7-9 to TRBJ2-1; D is undetermined. Germline V gene sequence: CDR1 SEHNR, CDR2 FQNEAQ (reference sequence). There are 17 residues in the CDR3. The V end lost 1 base, the J end lost 3 bases, and 16 bases lay between the germline ends. CDR3 nucleotides: TGTGCCAGCAGCTTAGAGACTGTAGGACGGAACTACAATGAGCAGTTCTTC. Protein sequence: CASSLETVGRNYNEQFF.

The chain carries TRBV2 and TRBJ1-5; D ambiguous. With 6 bases removed from V and 7 bases from J, the gap between germline ends came to 16 bases. Germline V lookup: CDR1 SNHLY, CDR2 FYNNEI. This CDR3 has 14 amino acids. CDR3 coding DNA: TGTGCCAGCAGGGCCCCAAATGCGGGGCAGCCCCAGCATTTT. It is translated as CASRAPNAGQPQHF.

The rearrangement uses TRBV25-1 and TRBJ1-1; 8 bases align to TRBD1. This CDR3 is 13 amino acids long. The J segment lost 3 bases and the V segment lost 7 bases, leaving 4 bases of the junction unmatched. Per germline, CDR1 MGHDK and CDR2 SYGVNS. CDR3 sequence (DNA): TGTGCCAGCACCACAGGGGGATACACTGAAGCTTTCTTT. It specifies CASTTGGYTEAFF.

This clone was found once. V usage is TRBV15 and J usage is TRBJ1-5; tentatively, D is TRBD1 (6 bases). In germline, CDR1 is LNHNV, CDR2 YYDKDF (reference sequence). Between the trimmed V and J ends, which lost 1 base and 5 bases, there was a span of 9 bases. The length of the CDR3 is 14 residues. The CDR3 is CATSRGGGHQPQHF. The CDR3 DNA sequence: TGTGCCACCAGCAGAGGGGGGGGCCATCAGCCCCAGCATTTT.

The chain joins TRBV19 to TRBJ1-5; D is unclear. Germline values: CDR1 LNHDA, CDR2 SQIVND (reference sequence). The CDR3 spans 15 residues. With 3 bases removed from V and 4 bases from J, the gap between germline ends came to 13 bases. The DNA for the CDR3 is TGTGCCAGTAGTATTTCTTTTATACCGAATCAGCCCCAGCATTTT. Translated: CASSISFIPNQPQHF.

There are a few counts of this clone. The chain has TRBV20-1 and TRBJ2-1; D is uncertain. The CDR3 is made up of 11 amino acids. CDR1 and CDR2 from the germline V gene are DFQATT and SNEGSKA (reference sequence). V shed 0 bases and J shed 11 bases, with 8 bases lying between them. This CDR3 is CSARENQKQFF. The CDR3 bases are TGCAGTGCTAGAGAAAACCAGAAGCAGTTCTTC.

This CDR3 is CASSLGLAFQADTGELFF. Here the CDR3 DNA reads TGTGCCAGCAGCTTGGGACTAGCTTTTCAAGCGGACACCGGGGAGCTGTTTTTT. The V call is TRBV11-2, the J call TRBJ2-2, with 9 bases aligning to TRBD2. CDR3 length equals 18 residues. The V and J ends lost 3 bases and 3 bases, in that order; junction bases with no gene match: 11. Per the germline V gene, CDR1 is SGHAT and CDR2 is FQNNGV.

This chain joins TRBV7-3 and TRBJ2-2; no reliable D call. Trimming took 3 bases from V and 4 from J, leaving 6 bases between them. CDR1 and CDR2 from the germline V gene are SGHTA and FQGTGA. This CDR3 contains 13 residues. In DNA, the CDR3 is TGTGCCAGCAGCTTTGCCTTCACCGGGGAGCTGTTTTTT. As protein: CASSFAFTGELFF. The whole variable domain, remainder taken from reference TRBV7-3 and TRBJ2-2, is GAGVSQTPSNKVTEKGKYVELRCDPISGHTALYWYRQSLGQGPEFLIYFQGTGAADDSGLPNDRFFAVRPEGSVSTLKIQRTERGDSAVYLCASSFAFTGELFFGEGSRLTVL.

This clone was counted once. The chain recombines TRBV2 with TRBJ1-5; D is undetermined. The CDR3 has 13 residues. Germline CDR1 reads SNHLY; CDR2 reads FYNNEI. Deletions cut 5 bases from V and 7 bases from J, with 12 bases between. CDR3 region: CASSRGNGQPQHF. The CDR3 DNA is TGTGCCAGCAGTCGGGGTAATGGCCAGCCCCAGCATTTT.

This chain links TRBV28 with TRBJ1-4; D uncertain. The CDR3 is 13 amino acids. The germline V gene encodes CDR1 MDHEN and CDR2 SYDVKM. Trimming took off 3 bases at V and 4 bases at J, with 6 bases between the two ends. The CDR3 sequence is CASSFSLNEKLFF. The CDR3 DNA reads TGTGCCAGCAGTTTTTCACTTAATGAAAAACTGTTTTTT.

The DNA for the CDR3 is TGTGCCAGCAGTTACGACAGCCAGTACAATCAGCCCCAGCATTTT. This codes for CASSYDSQYNQPQHF. V is TRBV2 and J is TRBJ1-5; a possible D gene is TRBD1 (5 bases). CDR3 length: 15 residues. Germline V gene lookup returns CDR1 SNHLY and CDR2 FYNNEI. Trimming took off 5 bases at V and 3 bases at J, with 14 bases between the two ends.

The chain joins TRBV11-3 to TRBJ2-1, with D possibly being TRBD1 (6 bases). V was cut by 5 bases and J by 5 bases, with 13 bases left in between. The CDR3 has 14 amino acids. Germline loops: CDR1 SGHNT, CDR2 YENEEA. The CDR3, as DNA: TGTGCCAGCAGCCGTAGACAGGCAAACAATGAGCAGTTCTTC. The encoded protein is CASSRRQANNEQFF.

This clone was counted a single time. V is TRBV5-5 and J is TRBJ2-5; D tentatively fits TRBD1 or TRBD2 (5 bases each). The germline gives CDR1 SGHKS, CDR2 YYEKEE (reference sequence). The CDR3 contains 16 residues. With 0 bases removed from V and 0 bases from J, the gap between germline ends came to 12 bases. Here the CDR3 reads CASSLAAGGYQETQYF. The CDR3, as DNA: TGTGCCAGCAGCTTGGCAGCTGGGGGATACCAAGAGACCCAGTACTTC.

This clone was counted a single time. The rearrangement links TRBV7-9 to TRBJ1-3, with D perhaps TRBD1 (6 bases). The V end was cut by 1 base, the J end by 2 bases, with 9 bases between. Germline CDR1 SEHNR, CDR2 FQNEAQ (reference sequence). This CDR3 spans 15 amino acids. The CDR3 DNA sequence: TGTGCCAGCAGCTTAGGGGCAGGGGCTGGAAACACCATATATTTT. Protein sequence: CASSLGAGAGNTIYF.

This chain uses TRBV30 with TRBJ2-7; D is uncertain. The germline gives CDR1 GTSNPN, CDR2 SVGIG (reference sequence). This CDR3 contains 14 residues. Deletions cut 1 base from V and 0 bases from J, with 10 bases between. CDR3 nucleotide sequence: TGTGCCTGGAGTGAGGAGTCGAGCTCCTACGAGCAGTACTTC. It yields the protein CAWSEESSSYEQYF.

This clone was counted between two and nine times. V is TRBV14 and J is TRBJ1-6; unclear D gene. Between the trimmed V and J ends, which lost 2 bases and 14 bases, there was a span of 13 bases. This CDR3 region has 13 residues. Germline CDR1 and CDR2: SGHDN and FVKESK. The CDR3 region is CASSQPGRWTLHF. The CDR3 DNA reads as TGTGCCAGCAGCCAACCGGGTCGGTGGACCCTCCACTTT.

This clone occurred a few times. V usage is TRBV7-2 and J usage is TRBJ1-2, with TRBD1 identical over 11 bases. Germline V gene lookup returns CDR1 SGHTA and CDR2 FQGNSA. CDR3 size: 15 residues. The ends lost 0 bases at V and 7 bases at J; junction bases unmatched: 4. The CDR3 region is CASSLAKGTGGGYTF. In nucleotides, the CDR3 is TGTGCCAGCAGCTTAGCGAAGGGGACAGGGGGTGGCTACACCTTC. Supplemented by reference TRBV7-2 and TRBJ1-2, the full variable domain reads GAGVSQSPSNKVTEKGKDVELRCDPISGHTALYWYRQSLGQGLEFLIYFQGNSAPDKSGLPSDRFSAERTGGSVSTLTIQRTQQEDSAVYLCASSLAKGTGGGYTFGSGTRLTVV.

This clone showed up just a few times. This chain joins TRBV2 and TRBJ2-7, with D perhaps TRBD1 (5 bases). The CDR3 consists of 15 residues. The V gene's germline CDR1 is SNHLY and CDR2 FYNNEI. V gave up 10 bases and J gave up 5 bases, with 24 bases separating them. The CDR3 DNA follows: TGTGCCATCAGCTATAGGGGATCGCCATACAACGAGCAGTACTTC. As protein: CAISYRGSPYNEQYF.

The CDR3 reads CASRGGGTSGNTIYF. The CDR3 DNA reads as TGTGCCAGCAGAGGGGGCGGGACAAGTGGAAACACCATATATTTT. The chain has TRBV27 and TRBJ1-3, with 7 bases identical to TRBD1. There are 15 residues in the CDR3. Germline CDR1 is MNHEY and CDR2 is SMNVEV (reference sequence). V trimming: 6 bases; J trimming: 3 bases; junction bases outside the gene matches: 8.

CDR3 amino acids: CASSPLPPYEQYF. The CDR3 DNA reads TGTGCCAGCAGTCCCCTACCTCCCTACGAGCAGTACTTC. J is TRBJ2-7 and V is TRBV28; D ambiguous. The CDR3 is made up of 13 amino acids. V shed 5 bases and J shed 2 bases, with 10 bases lying between them. CDR1 MDHEN and CDR2 SYDVKM come from the germline V gene.